This TCR beta chain was profiled in a study of T-cell memory formation after mild COVID-19. Findings of the study overall: Unconfirmed was the SARS-CoV-2 specificity of second-wave clones that peaked on day 37.

Regarding this clonotype: Its antigen is not identified.

From the 5' RACE reads, TCRdb called clonotypes with MiXCR, one entry per CDR3 protein. This sample yields under 300,000 distinct CDR3 sequences, of which 15% to 20% are seen a single time; roughly 22% belongs to the top ten. The CDR3 contains 16 residues. Germline V lookup: CDR1 DFQATT, CDR2 SNEGSKA (reference sequence). Trimming at V came to 2 bases and at J to 2 bases, leaving 9 bases not matched to a gene. This TCR was recovered from a man between 18 and 29 years old who had mild COVID-19 (a few samples of this study predate the infection). Cell type and time point are not known. Material for sequencing was PBMCs or a T cell subset sorted from them (not recorded which). The chain is built from TRBV20-1 and TRBJ2-1; 7 bases fit TRBD2. The CDR3 nucleotides read TGCAGTGCTAGACGTCCCGGGACTACCGCCTACAATGAGCAGTTCTTC. The encoded protein is CSARRPGTTAYNEQFF.